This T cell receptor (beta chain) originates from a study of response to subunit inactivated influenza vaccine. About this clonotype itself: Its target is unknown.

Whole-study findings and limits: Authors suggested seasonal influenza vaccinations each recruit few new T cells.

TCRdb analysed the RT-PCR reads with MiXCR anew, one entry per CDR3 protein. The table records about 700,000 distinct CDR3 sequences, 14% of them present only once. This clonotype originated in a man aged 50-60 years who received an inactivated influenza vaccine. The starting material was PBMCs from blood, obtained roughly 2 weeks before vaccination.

The DNA for the CDR3 is TGTGCCAGCAGTGCCCGTACAGGGTTTGGAAACACCATATATTTT. Its protein product is CASSARTGFGNTIYF. The chain carries TRBV25-1 and TRBJ1-3; a weak D match, TRBD1 (6 bases). Germline values: CDR1 MGHDK, CDR2 SYGVNS. The CDR3 extends over 15 amino acids. Between the trimmed V and J ends, which lost 4 bases and 3 bases, there was a span of 13 bases.